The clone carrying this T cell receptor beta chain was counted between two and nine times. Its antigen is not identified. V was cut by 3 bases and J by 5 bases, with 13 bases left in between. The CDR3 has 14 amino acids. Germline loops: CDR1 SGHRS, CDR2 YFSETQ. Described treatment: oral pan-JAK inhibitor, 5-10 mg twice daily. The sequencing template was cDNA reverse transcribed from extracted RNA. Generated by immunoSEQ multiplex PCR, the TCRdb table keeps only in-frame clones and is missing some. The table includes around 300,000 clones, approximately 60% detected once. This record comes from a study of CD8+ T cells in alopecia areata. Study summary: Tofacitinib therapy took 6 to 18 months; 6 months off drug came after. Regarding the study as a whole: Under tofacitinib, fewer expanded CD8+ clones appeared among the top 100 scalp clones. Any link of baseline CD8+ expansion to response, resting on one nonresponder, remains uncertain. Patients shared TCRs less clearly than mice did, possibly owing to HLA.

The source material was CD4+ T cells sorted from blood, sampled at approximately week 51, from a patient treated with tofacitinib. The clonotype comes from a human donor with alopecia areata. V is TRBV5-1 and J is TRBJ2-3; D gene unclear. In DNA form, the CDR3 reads TGCGCCAGCAGCTCGCTCCTCCAACTAGATACGCAGTATTTT. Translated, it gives CASSSLLQLDTQYF.